Presented here are 17 T cell receptor beta chains from one specimen sequenced in a study of tumor-infiltrating lymphocytes in primary liver carcinoma. From 500 ng total RNA, TCR beta cDNA was generated with a primer in the constant region. Each TCR beta library was derived from three nested multiplex PCR rounds that employed slightly modified ARM-PCR. Amplification in the first two PCR rounds was performed using TRBV1-TRBV30 forward primers and a C-beta reverse primer for about 10 cycles each. A single record per CDR3 protein comes from TCRdb applying MiXCR to the multiplex PCR reads. The sample lists more than 30,000 distinct CDR3 sequences, 60% to 85% seen once, with 36% in the top ten. Unsorted bulk tissue (about 20-30 mg) underwent RNA and DNA co-extraction. Sequenced sample: liver tumor tissue from sampling region 5. Subset meaning: tumor region T5, tumor centre. The receptors were sampled from a man in his forties with primary liver carcinoma and hepatitis B virus infection.

V usage is TRBV6-2 or TRBV6-3 and J usage is TRBJ2-1, with a weak D call TRBD2 (5 bases). CDR1 and CDR2 (germline): MNHEY, SVGEGT. The CDR3 is 14 residues long. V was trimmed by 2 bases and J by 10 bases, leaving 15 bases between them. CDR3 in amino acids: CASSYRPYRREQFF. The DNA for the CDR3 is TGTGCCAGCAGTTACAGGCCTTATAGGAGGGAGCAGTTCTTC.

About this clonotype itself: Germline and junction disagree at one end, which may indicate a read error. The V call is TRBV11-2, the J call TRBJ2-3; D gene ambiguous. Germline CDR1 and CDR2: SGHAT and FQNNGV. The CDR3 totals 16 residues. The chain's CDR3 is CASNRQPVNPTDTHCF. CDR3 in DNA: TGTGCCAGCAACCGACAACCCGTCAACCCCACAGATACGCATTGTTTT.

Note on this clonotype: A read error is possible here, since a much larger clone lies one base away. The gene calls are TRBV6-5 and TRBJ1-2, with D perhaps matching TRBD1 (6 bases). Germline CDR1 reads MNHEY; CDR2 reads SVGAGI. The CDR3 totals 8 residues. CDR3 DNA: TGTGCCGGCAGGGGCTACATCTTC. Encoded protein: CAGRGYIF.

A word on this clonotype: A read error is likely, as this CDR3 ends without the conserved phenylalanine or tryptophan. The chain links TRBV6-6 to TRBJ2-2; D uncertain. This CDR3 region has 12 residues. Deletions cut 7 bases from V and 8 bases from J, with 11 bases between. CDR1 is MNHNY, CDR2 SVGAGI, per germline (reference sequence). The CDR3 spells CASNKNAGELFL. In DNA form, the CDR3 reads TGTGCCAGCAATAAGAACGCAGGGGAGCTGTTTTTA.

As to this clonotype: One end of the junction varies from germline; a read error may be responsible. J is TRBJ2-7 and V is TRBV11-2, with a tentative D call TRBD2 (5 bases). Germline CDR1 and CDR2: SGHAT and FQNNGV. This CDR3 spans 16 amino acids. CDR3 sequence (DNA): TGTGCCAGCGGGTCCCATTCTTCCGGGATAGCCTACGATCAGTACTTC. Protein: CASGSHSSGIAYDQYF.

About this clonotype itself: One end of the junction fails to match germline, which may point to a read error. This chain joins TRBV4-2 and TRBJ1-1; weak D call: TRBD1 (6 bases). Germline CDR1 and CDR2: LGHNA and YNFKEQ. This CDR3 is built from 15 residues. The CDR3 is CAISQCGDMNTEAFF. The CDR3 DNA sequence: TGTGCCATCAGCCAATGCGGGGACATGAACACTGAAGCTTTCTTT.

The chain joins TRBV5-6 to TRBJ1-2, with TRBD1 identical over 9 bases. After removal of 9 bases from V and 8 bases from J, the junction contained 11 bases not matched to a gene. Germline CDR1 SGHDT, CDR2 YYEEEE. The CDR3 has 13 amino acids. For the CDR3, the DNA is TGTGCCAACGGCTTGGTTGGGACAGGGGGCTACACCTTC. Its protein is CANGLVGTGGYTF.

Note on this clonotype: The conserved phenylalanine or tryptophan is not found at the CDR3 terminus, so this likely reflects a read error. The chain has TRBV11-1 and TRBJ2-2; the D is unclear. Trimming took off 3 bases at V and 5 bases at J, with 10 bases between the two ends. The CDR3 runs to 14 residues. CDR1 SGHAT and CDR2 FQDESV come from the germline V gene (reference sequence). CDR3 residues: CASSFTWATGELFS. The CDR3 bases are TGTGCCAGCAGCTTTACATGGGCTACCGGGGAGCTGTTTTCT.

This clonotype counts as large. The chain links TRBV11-2 to TRBJ2-7, with a weak D call TRBD1 (5 bases). This CDR3 is 15 amino acids long. The germline gives CDR1 SGHAT, CDR2 FQNNGV. V was cut by 3 bases and J by 3 bases, with 15 bases left in between. CDR3 sequence reads: CASSFMTDPDYEQYF. The CDR3 nucleotides are TGTGCCAGCAGCTTCATGACAGATCCGGACTACGAGCAGTACTTC.

A word on this clonotype: At one boundary the junction diverges from the germline segment, which might be a read error. This chain joins TRBV30 and TRBJ2-5; unclear D gene. Germline CDR1 and CDR2: GTSNPN and SVGIG (reference sequence). This CDR3 has 12 residues. As DNA, the CDR3 is TGTACCTGGAGTGAGAGTCTAGAGACCCAGTACTTC. Translated: CTWSESLETQYF.

The genes are TRBV11-2 and TRBJ2-1; 9 bases fit TRBD2. Trimming cost V 2 bases and J 16 bases; bases outside gene matches: 12. In germline, CDR1 is SGHAT, CDR2 FQNNGV. This CDR3 has 14 amino acids. In DNA form, the CDR3 reads TGTGCCAGCAGCTTATTAGCGGGAGTAAGTGGGCACTTCTTC. Translated, it gives CASSLLAGVSGHFF.

J is TRBJ2-1 and V is TRBV11-2; D unresolved. From germline, CDR1 is SGHAT and CDR2 FQNNGV. There are 14 residues in the CDR3. CDR3: CSSSLYRLVSVQFF. The CDR3 region has the DNA TGTAGCAGCAGCTTATATCGGCTAGTTAGTGTGCAGTTCTTC.

Points on this clonotype: The junction departs from germline at one end; a sequencing error may be responsible. The rearrangement links TRBV6-5 to TRBJ2-1; 7 nucleotides agree with TRBD1. The CDR3 consists of 13 residues. Looked up from germline, CDR1 is MNHEY and CDR2 is SVGAGI. CDR3 DNA: TGTGCCTGCAGACTTACAGGGGAATGTGAGCAGTTCTTC. This codes for CACRLTGECEQFF.

A note on this clonotype: The junction shows a germline mismatch at one end, possibly a read error. This chain links TRBV4-2 with TRBJ1-5, with D possibly matching TRBD1 (5 bases). The CDR3 has 19 residues. From germline, CDR1 is LGHNA and CDR2 YNFKEQ. The CDR3 bases are TGTGCCAGCAGCCAAGGGGAGGGGTCGGAACAGCTTAGCTATCAACCCCAGCATTTT. It codes for CASSQGEGSEQLSYQPQHF.

Note on this clonotype: Without the conserved terminal phenylalanine or tryptophan, this CDR3 likely stems from a read error. The chain links TRBV7-8 to TRBJ2-3, with TRBD2 as a possible D gene (6 bases). This CDR3 has 15 amino acids. Germline loops: CDR1 SGHVS, CDR2 FQNEAQ. Here the CDR3 reads CASSPGAGSGDMQYL. DNA of the CDR3: TGTGCCAGCAGCCCAGGTGCGGGATCGGGGGATATGCAGTATCTT.

On this clonotype: This may stem from a read error, because a much larger clone lies one nucleotide away. The chain combines TRBV5-1 with TRBJ2-7; 8 bases are a match to TRBD1. The CDR3 consists of 14 residues. V shed 3 bases and J 5 bases; nucleotides not matched to a gene: 7. Germline assignment: CDR1 SGHRS and CDR2 YFSETQ. CDR3 in DNA: TGCGCCAGCAGCTCGTCCCAGGACAGGGACGAGCAGTACTTC. Amino acid sequence: CASSSSQDRDEQYF.

With regard to this clonotype: One junction end does not reproduce the germline sequence, and a read error may be involved. The chain employs TRBV11-2 and TRBJ2-5; D unresolved. Germline loops: CDR1 SGHAT, CDR2 FQNNGV. This CDR3 has 18 residues. The CDR3 nucleotides read TGTGCCAGCAGCTTAGCGAGGTTAGCCCTGAAAAAAAAAGAGGCCCAGTACTTC. Translation gives CASSLARLALKKKEAQYF.